This T cell receptor (beta chain) was sequenced in a study of patients and donors after allogeneic stem cell transplantation. This CDR3 has 12 residues. The germline CDR1 and CDR2 sequences are SGHDN and FVKESK. V was trimmed by 3 bases and J by 3 bases, leaving 6 bases between them. TCRdb processed the RT-PCR reads anew with MiXCR; each CDR3 protein has one entry. The sample has under 200,000 distinct CDR3 sequences, about 30% seen once. This sequence originates from a human donor who was either an allogeneic HSCT recipient or a stem cell or donor lymphocyte infusion donor (not recorded which). It is not recorded whose cells these are; they may come from a transplant donor. V is TRBV14 and J is TRBJ2-7, with D unresolved. The specimen sequenced was blood, either unsorted or a sorted T cell fraction (not recorded which). The CDR3 loop reads CASSHRYYEQYF. In nucleotides, the CDR3 is TGTGCCAGCAGCCACCGTTACTACGAGCAGTACTTC. Complete variable domain (other parts from reference TRBV14 and TRBJ2-7): EAGVTQFPSHSVIEKGQTVTLRCDPISGHDNLYWYRRVMGKEIKFLLHFVKESKQDESGMPNNRFLAERTGGTYSTLKVQPAELEDSGVYFCASSHRYYEQYFGPGTRLTVT.